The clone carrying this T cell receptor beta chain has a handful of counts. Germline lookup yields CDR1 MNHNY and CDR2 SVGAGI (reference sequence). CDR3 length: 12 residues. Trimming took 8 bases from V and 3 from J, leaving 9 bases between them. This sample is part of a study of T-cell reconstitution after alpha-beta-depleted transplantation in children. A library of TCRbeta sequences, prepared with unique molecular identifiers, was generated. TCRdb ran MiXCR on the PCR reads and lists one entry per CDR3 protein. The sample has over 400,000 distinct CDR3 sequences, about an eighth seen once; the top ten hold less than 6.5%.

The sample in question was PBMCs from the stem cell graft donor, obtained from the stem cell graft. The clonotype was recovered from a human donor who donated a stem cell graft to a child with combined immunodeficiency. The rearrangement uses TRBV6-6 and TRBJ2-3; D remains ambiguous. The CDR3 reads CASGTGTDTQYF. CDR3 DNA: TGTGCCAGCGGCACTGGGACAGATACGCAGTATTTT.